Shown below are 10 T cell receptor beta chains from a single sample sequenced in a study of T-cell memory formation after mild COVID-19. TCRdb ran MiXCR on the 5' RACE reads and lists one entry per CDR3 protein. The sample comprises roughly 550,000 distinct CDR3 sequences, approximately 20% of which are singletons, and 12% rests with the top ten. The sequenced sample was PBMCs or a T cell subset sorted from them (not recorded which). The source of these receptors is an adult woman who had mild COVID-19 (a few samples of this study predate the infection). Cell type and time point are not known.

The J gene is TRBJ2-7, the V gene TRBV19, with 12 bases fitting TRBD1. This CDR3 has 15 residues. Germline V lookup: CDR1 LNHDA, CDR2 SQIVND (reference sequence). V lost 5 bases, J lost 5 bases, and 7 bases stayed unmatched. CDR3 coding DNA: TGTGCCAGTAGTTCCTCCGGGACAGGGGGCCACGAGCAGTACTTC. Translated: CASSSSGTGGHEQYF.

The J gene is TRBJ2-7, the V gene TRBV11-2, with D possibly TRBD1 on 6 matching bases. Germline CDR1 is SGHAT and CDR2 is FQNNGV. The ends were cut back, 5 bases at V and 4 bases at J, with 15 bases in the middle. The CDR3 covers 14 residues. The CDR3 nucleotides are TGTGCCAGCAGCCCCACGTTTACAGGGTACGAGCAGTACTTC. Translation: CASSPTFTGYEQYF.

This clonotype was recorded a few times. CDR3 nucleotide sequence: TGTGCCAGCAGACGGGGACAGTCGATGTACAATGAGCAGTTCTTC. Translating gives CASRRGQSMYNEQFF. The chain is built from TRBV2 and TRBJ2-1, with TRBD1 identical over 7 bases. Germline V gives CDR1 SNHLY, CDR2 FYNNEI. Losses at the gene ends were 6 bases for V and 4 bases for J; bases not matched to a gene: 9. This CDR3 contains 15 residues.

Turning to this clonotype: The junction and the germline gene differ at one end; a read error may be behind it. The J gene is TRBJ2-3, the V gene TRBV27; D remains unclear. Germline assignment: CDR1 MNHEY and CDR2 SMNVEV (reference sequence). The CDR3 sequence is 14 residues long. This chain's CDR3 is CASGLARYTDTQYF. CDR3 DNA sequence: TGTGCCAGCGGTTTGGCCAGATACACAGATACGCAGTATTTT.

This clonotype occurred many times. The rearrangement joins TRBV5-1 to TRBJ2-3, with D possibly called TRBD1 or TRBD2 (5 bases each). The CDR3 runs to 19 residues. Germline V lookup: CDR1 SGHRS, CDR2 YFSETQ. Trimming left V 0 bases short and J 3 bases short, with 23 bases between. DNA for the CDR3: TGCGCCAGCAGCTTGGCCAGTATTCGGGGCCTGAGTCATACAGATACGCAGTATTTT. This gives the protein CASSLASIRGLSHTDTQYF.

This clonotype came up once. The chain links TRBV6-5 to TRBJ2-1; either TRBD1 or TRBD2 may fit D (7 bases each). This CDR3 region has 16 residues. Germline-derived CDR1 and CDR2 are MNHEY and SVGAGI. V was shortened by 6 bases and J by 7 bases, with 22 bases between the two germline ends. The DNA for the CDR3 is TGTGCCAGCAGCCTGGGTCAGGGGGGGGTTTTTAATGAGCAGTTCTTC. Its translation is CASSLGQGGVFNEQFF.

This chain links TRBV6-6 with TRBJ2-3, with D possibly matching TRBD1 (7 bases). CDR3 size: 16 residues. The V gene lost 0 bases and the J gene lost 0 bases, with 10 bases spanning the gap. Germline-derived CDR1 and CDR2 are MNHNY and SVGAGI (reference sequence). This CDR3 is CASSYSRDSSTDTQYF. CDR3 nucleotide sequence: TGTGCCAGCAGTTACTCGCGGGACAGTAGCACAGATACGCAGTATTTT.

This chain connects TRBV24-1 to TRBJ2-7; 8 bases line up with TRBD1. CDR3 length equals 16 residues. The V gene end was trimmed by 2 bases and the J gene end by 4 bases; junction bases not matched to a gene: 9. The germline gives CDR1 KGHDR, CDR2 SFDVKD. CDR3 amino acids: CATSDSHRTGRYEQYF. The CDR3 region has the DNA TGTGCCACCAGTGATTCCCATCGGACAGGGCGATACGAGCAGTACTTC.

The rearrangement uses TRBV5-1 and TRBJ2-2, with D maybe TRBD2 (6 bases). The CDR3 is 13 residues long. The V gene's germline CDR1 is SGHRS and CDR2 YFSETQ. Between the trimmed V and J ends, which lost 4 bases and 6 bases, there was a span of 10 bases. This chain's CDR3 is CASSVREAGELFF. For the CDR3, the DNA is TGCGCCAGCAGCGTCAGGGAGGCCGGGGAGCTGTTTTTT.

V gene TRBV7-6 combines with J gene TRBJ2-3, with D perhaps assigned TRBD1 or TRBD2 (5 bases each). There are 17 residues in the CDR3. The germline V gene has CDR1 SGHVS and CDR2 FNYEAQ. Trimming left V 0 bases short and J 2 bases short, with 15 bases between. CDR3 sequence (DNA): TGTGCCAGCAGCTTAGCGCCAGTCGGGACCTTCACAGATACGCAGTATTTT. Translated: CASSLAPVGTFTDTQYF.